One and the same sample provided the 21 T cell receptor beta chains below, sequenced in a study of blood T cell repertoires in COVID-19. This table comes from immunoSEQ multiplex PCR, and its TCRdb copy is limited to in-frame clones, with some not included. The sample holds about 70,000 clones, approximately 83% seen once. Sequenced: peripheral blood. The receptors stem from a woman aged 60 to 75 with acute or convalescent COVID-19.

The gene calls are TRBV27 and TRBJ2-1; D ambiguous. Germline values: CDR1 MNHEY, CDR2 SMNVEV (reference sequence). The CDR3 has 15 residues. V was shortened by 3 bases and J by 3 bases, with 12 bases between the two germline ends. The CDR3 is CASSLASAFYNEQFF. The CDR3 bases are TGTGCCAGCAGTTTGGCGAGCGCGTTCTACAATGAGCAGTTCTTC.

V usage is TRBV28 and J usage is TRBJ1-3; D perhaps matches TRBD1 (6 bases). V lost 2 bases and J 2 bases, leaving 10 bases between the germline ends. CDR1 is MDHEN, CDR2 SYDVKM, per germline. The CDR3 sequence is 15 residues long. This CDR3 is CASSLLTGTGNTIYF. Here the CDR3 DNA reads TGTGCCAGCAGTTTACTCACAGGGACTGGAAACACCATATATTTT.

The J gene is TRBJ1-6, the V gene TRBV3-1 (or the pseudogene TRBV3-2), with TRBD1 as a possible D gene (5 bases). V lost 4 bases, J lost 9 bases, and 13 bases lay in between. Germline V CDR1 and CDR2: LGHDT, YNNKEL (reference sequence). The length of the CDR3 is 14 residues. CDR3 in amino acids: CASSRTQGGSPLHF. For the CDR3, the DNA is TGTGCCAGCAGCCGAACCCAGGGAGGTTCACCCCTCCACTTT.

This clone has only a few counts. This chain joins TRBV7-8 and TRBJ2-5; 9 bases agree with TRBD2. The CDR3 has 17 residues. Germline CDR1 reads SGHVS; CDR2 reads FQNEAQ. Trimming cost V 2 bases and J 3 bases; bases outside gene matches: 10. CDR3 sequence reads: CASSLRSRLAGKETQYF. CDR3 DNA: TGTGCCAGCAGCTTAAGGTCCCGCCTAGCGGGGAAAGAGACCCAGTACTTC.

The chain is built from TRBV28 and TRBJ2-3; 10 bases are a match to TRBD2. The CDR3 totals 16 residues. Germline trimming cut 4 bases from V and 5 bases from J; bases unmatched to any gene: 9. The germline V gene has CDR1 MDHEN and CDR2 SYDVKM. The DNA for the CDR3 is TGTGCCAGCAGTTCGTTAGCGGGGGGAGGGGGAGATACGCAGTATTTT. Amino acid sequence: CASSSLAGGGGDTQYF.

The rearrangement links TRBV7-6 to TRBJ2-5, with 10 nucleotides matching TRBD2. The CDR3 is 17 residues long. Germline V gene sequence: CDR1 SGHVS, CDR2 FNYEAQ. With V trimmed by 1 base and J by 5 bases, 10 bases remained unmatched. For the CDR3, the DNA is TGTGCCAGCAGCTTAGAGTACCCTAGCGGGAGAGGGGAGACCCAGTACTTC. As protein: CASSLEYPSGRGETQYF.

The CDR3 here is CASSLRGTGRTGELFF. The CDR3 DNA reads as TGTGCCAGCAGTTTAAGGGGGACAGGGCGCACCGGGGAGCTGTTTTTT. V is TRBV25-1 and J is TRBJ2-2, with 9 positions matching TRBD1. The V gene end was trimmed by 5 bases and the J gene end by 4 bases; junction bases not matched to a gene: 8. Germline V gene sequence: CDR1 MGHDK, CDR2 SYGVNS. This CDR3 comprises 16 residues.

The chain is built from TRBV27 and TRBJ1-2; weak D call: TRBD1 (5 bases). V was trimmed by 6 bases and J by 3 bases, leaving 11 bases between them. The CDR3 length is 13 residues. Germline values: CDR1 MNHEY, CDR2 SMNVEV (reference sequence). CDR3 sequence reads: CASSPGGDYGYTF. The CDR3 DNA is TGTGCCAGCAGCCCCGGGGGGGACTATGGCTACACCTTC.

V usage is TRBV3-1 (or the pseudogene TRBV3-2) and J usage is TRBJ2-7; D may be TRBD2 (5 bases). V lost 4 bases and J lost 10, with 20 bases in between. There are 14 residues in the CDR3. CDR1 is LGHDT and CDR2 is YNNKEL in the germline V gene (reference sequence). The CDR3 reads CASSLGRAGALQYF. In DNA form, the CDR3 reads TGTGCCAGCAGCCTCGGGCGGGCGGGTGCCTTACAGTACTTC.

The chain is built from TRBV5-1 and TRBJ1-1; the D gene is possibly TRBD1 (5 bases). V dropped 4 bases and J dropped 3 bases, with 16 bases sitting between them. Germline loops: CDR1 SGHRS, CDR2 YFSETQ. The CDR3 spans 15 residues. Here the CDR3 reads CASSGTGPGDTEAFF. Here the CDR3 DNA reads TGCGCCAGCAGCGGGACCGGACCGGGGGACACTGAAGCTTTCTTT.

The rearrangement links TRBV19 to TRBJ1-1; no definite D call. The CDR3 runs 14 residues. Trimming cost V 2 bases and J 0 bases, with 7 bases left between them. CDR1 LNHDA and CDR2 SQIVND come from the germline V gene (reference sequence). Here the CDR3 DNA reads TGTGCCAGTAGTATATCCGGGTTGAACACTGAAGCTTTCTTT. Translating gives CASSISGLNTEAFF.

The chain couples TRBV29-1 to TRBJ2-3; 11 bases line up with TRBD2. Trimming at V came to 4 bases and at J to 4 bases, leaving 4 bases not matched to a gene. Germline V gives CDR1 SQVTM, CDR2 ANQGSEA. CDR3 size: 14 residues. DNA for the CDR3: TGCAGCGTTGTTAGCGGGGGGGAGGCAGATACGCAGTATTTT. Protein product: CSVVSGGEADTQYF.

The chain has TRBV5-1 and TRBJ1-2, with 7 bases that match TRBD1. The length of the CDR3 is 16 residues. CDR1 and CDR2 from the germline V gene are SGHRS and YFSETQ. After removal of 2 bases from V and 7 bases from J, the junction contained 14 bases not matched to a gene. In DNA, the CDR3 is TGCGCCAGCAGCTTTTCCGGCCAGGGGGGTCGCGGTGGCTACACCTTC. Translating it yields CASSFSGQGGRGGYTF. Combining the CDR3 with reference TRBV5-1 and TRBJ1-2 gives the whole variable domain KAGVTQTPRYLIKTRGQQVTLSCSPISGHRSVSWYQQTPGQGLQFLFEYFSETQRNKGNFPGRFSGRQFSNSRSEMNVSTLELGDSALYLCASSFSGQGGRGGYTFGSGTRLTVV.

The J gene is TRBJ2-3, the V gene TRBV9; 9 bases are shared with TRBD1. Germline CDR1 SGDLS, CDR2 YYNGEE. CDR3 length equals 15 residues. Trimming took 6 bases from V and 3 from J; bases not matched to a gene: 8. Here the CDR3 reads CASNGQGSTTDTQYF. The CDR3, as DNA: TGTGCCAGCAACGGACAGGGGAGCACGACAGATACGCAGTATTTT.

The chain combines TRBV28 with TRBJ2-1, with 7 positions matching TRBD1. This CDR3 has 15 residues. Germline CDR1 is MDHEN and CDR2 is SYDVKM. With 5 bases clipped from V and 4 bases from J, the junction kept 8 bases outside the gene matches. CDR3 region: CASSAPGTAYNEQFF. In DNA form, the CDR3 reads TGTGCCAGCAGTGCCCCAGGGACAGCATACAATGAGCAGTTCTTC. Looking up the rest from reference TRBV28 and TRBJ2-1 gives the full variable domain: DVKVTQSSRYLVKRTGEKVFLECVQDMDHENMFWYRQDPGLGLRLIYFSYDVKMKEKGDIPEGYSVSREKKERFSLILESASTNQTSMYLCASSAPGTAYNEQFFGPGTRLTVL.

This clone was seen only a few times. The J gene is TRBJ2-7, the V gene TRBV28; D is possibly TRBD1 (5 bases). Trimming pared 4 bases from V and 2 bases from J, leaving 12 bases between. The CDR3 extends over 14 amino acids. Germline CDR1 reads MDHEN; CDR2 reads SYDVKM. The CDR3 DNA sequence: TGTGCCAGCAGTTCGACAGAGCCCACCTACGAGCAGTACTTC. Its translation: CASSSTEPTYEQYF. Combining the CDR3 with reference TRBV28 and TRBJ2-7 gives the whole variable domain DVKVTQSSRYLVKRTGEKVFLECVQDMDHENMFWYRQDPGLGLRLIYFSYDVKMKEKGDIPEGYSVSREKKERFSLILESASTNQTSMYLCASSSTEPTYEQYFGPGTRLTVT.

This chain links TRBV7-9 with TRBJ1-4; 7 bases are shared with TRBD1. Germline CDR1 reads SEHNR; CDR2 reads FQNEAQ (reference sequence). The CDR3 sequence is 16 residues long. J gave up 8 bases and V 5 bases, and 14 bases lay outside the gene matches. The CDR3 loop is CASSIRLTGEGEKLFF. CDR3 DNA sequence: TGTGCCAGCAGCATACGATTAACAGGGGAAGGAGAAAAACTGTTTTTT.

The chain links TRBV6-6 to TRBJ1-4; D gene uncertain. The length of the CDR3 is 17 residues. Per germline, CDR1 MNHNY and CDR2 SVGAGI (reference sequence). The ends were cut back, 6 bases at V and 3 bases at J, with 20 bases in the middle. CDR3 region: CASSRPPVEGSNEKLFF. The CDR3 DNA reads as TGTGCCAGCAGCCGACCCCCCGTTGAGGGATCTAATGAAAAACTGTTTTTT.

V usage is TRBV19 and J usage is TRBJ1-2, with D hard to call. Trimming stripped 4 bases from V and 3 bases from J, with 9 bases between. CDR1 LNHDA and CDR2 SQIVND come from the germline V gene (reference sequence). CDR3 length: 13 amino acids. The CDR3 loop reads CASSKPGYYGYTF. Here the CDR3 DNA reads TGTGCCAGTAGTAAGCCCGGGTACTATGGCTACACCTTC.

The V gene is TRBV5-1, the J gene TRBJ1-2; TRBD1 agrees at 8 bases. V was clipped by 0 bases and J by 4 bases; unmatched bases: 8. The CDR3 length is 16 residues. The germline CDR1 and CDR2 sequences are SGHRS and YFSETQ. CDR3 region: CASSLGPTTGVYGYTF. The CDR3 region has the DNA TGCGCCAGCAGCTTGGGACCTACGACAGGGGTCTATGGCTACACCTTC.

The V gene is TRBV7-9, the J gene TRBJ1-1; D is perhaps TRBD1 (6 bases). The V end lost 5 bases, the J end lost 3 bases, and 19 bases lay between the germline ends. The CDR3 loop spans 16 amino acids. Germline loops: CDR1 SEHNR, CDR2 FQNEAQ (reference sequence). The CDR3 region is CASSEPRGGEYTEAFF. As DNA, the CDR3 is TGTGCCAGCAGCGAACCGCGAGGGGGGGAGTACACTGAAGCTTTCTTT.